These 13 T cell receptor beta chains came from one sample sequenced in a study of T cells in Graves' hyperthyroidism and ophthalmopathy. RNA transcripts were the template for amplifying TCR beta CDR3 regions. The TCR CDR3 was amplified in a first-round RT-PCR using the HTBI primer set. A single record per CDR3 protein comes from TCRdb applying MiXCR to the multiplex PCR reads. Counted here are some 92,000 distinct CDR3 sequences, 40% occurring once; the ten biggest clones make up 10%. Sample: peripheral blood or thyroid tissue (not recorded which). These receptors came from a woman aged 25 to 39 with Graves' hyperthyroidism.

The V call is TRBV30, the J call TRBJ2-7; no definite D call. V lost 5 bases to trimming and J lost 6 bases, with 14 bases between them. The germline CDR1 and CDR2 sequences are GTSNPN and SVGIG (reference sequence). The CDR3 is made up of 12 amino acids. The CDR3 coding sequence is TGTGCCTGGGCTTTAGAAGGCGGCGAGCAGTACTTC. Amino acid sequence: CAWALEGGEQYF.

Comment on this clonotype: One end of the junction varies from germline; a read error may be responsible. The chain has TRBV9 and TRBJ2-2, with a weak D call TRBD2 (5 bases). The CDR3 loop spans 15 amino acids. CDR1 is SGDLS and CDR2 is YYNGEE in the germline V gene. In DNA form, the CDR3 reads TGTGCCAGCAGCTGGAACACGGACTTTACCGGGGAGCCGTTTTTT. It is translated as CASSWNTDFTGEPFF.

As regards this clonotype: Lacking the conserved final phenylalanine or tryptophan, this CDR3 likely reflects a read error. It is unclear where the CDR3 begins or ends on the DNA, so no DNA is shown, and the CDR3 is as TCRdb lists it. The rearrangement joins TRBV5-1 to TRBJ1-4. Including both end residues, the CDR3 is 9 amino acids long. Germline CDR1 SGHRS, CDR2 YFSETQ. This chain's CDR3 is CASSLPGNY.

The genes are TRBV7-2 and TRBJ1-2; D is possibly TRBD1 (6 bases). Trimming removed 11 bases at V and 1 base at J, with 23 bases between. Germline values: CDR1 SGHTA, CDR2 FQGNSA. CDR3 length: 16 amino acids. CDR3 coding DNA: TGTGCCTGGAGTAAGGGACACCTAAGATATAACTATGGCTACACCTTC. It yields the protein CAWSKGHLRYNYGYTF.

A single count supports this clonotype. The chain couples TRBV28 to TRBJ2-7, with D hard to call. The CDR3 sequence is 16 residues long. The V and J ends lost 5 bases and 3 bases respectively, with 20 bases between them. The germline V gene has CDR1 MDHEN and CDR2 SYDVKM. The CDR3 reads CASSPTAAALIYEQYF. In DNA form, the CDR3 reads TGTGCCAGCAGTCCCACCGCCGCAGCCCTCATCTACGAGCAGTACTTC. The full variable domain, its missing parts supplied by reference TRBV28 and TRBJ2-7, is DVKVTQSSRYLVKRTGEKVFLECVQDMDHENMFWYRQDPGLGLRLIYFSYDVKMKEKGDIPEGYSVSREKKERFSLILESASTNQTSMYLCASSPTAAALIYEQYFGPGTRLTVT.

The table lists this clonotype with a count of one. At one boundary the junction diverges from the germline segment, which might be a read error. The V and J genes are TRBV7-9 and TRBJ2-7; unclear D gene. Germline CDR1 SEHNR, CDR2 FQNEAQ (reference sequence). The CDR3 is 10 residues long. In nucleotides, the CDR3 is TGTGCCAGGAGCTCCTACGAGCAGTACTTC. This gives the protein CARSSYEQYF. Filled out from reference TRBV7-9 and TRBJ2-7, the complete variable domain reads DTGVSQNPRHKITKRGQNVTFRCDPISEHNRLYWYRQTLGQGPEFLTYFQNEAQLEKSRLLSDRFSAERPKGSFSTLEIQRTEQGDSAMYLCARSSYEQYFGPGTRLTVT.

Many counts were recorded for this clonotype. V usage is TRBV5-1 and J usage is TRBJ2-2; TRBD1 matches 7 bases. The V segment lost 4 bases and the J segment 0 bases; nucleotides outside the gene matches: 3. CDR3 length: 15 amino acids. The germline V gene has CDR1 SGHRS and CDR2 YFSETQ. CDR3 residues: CASSPDRANTGELFF. The CDR3 bases are TGCGCCAGCAGCCCAGACAGGGCGAACACCGGGGAGCTGTTTTTT.

The chain carries TRBV5-1 and TRBJ2-7, with 11 positions matching TRBD1. V lost 4 bases to trimming and J lost 5 bases; unmatched junction nucleotides: 5. The CDR3 consists of 14 residues. Germline assignment: CDR1 SGHRS and CDR2 YFSETQ. The CDR3 DNA follows: TGCGCCAGCAGCAAAGGGACAGGGGGGAACGAGCAGTACTTC. Protein product: CASSKGTGGNEQYF.

The V gene is TRBV7-9, the J gene TRBJ2-5; 9 bases align to TRBD2. V lost 4 bases to trimming and J lost 4 bases; unmatched junction nucleotides: 7. Germline CDR1 is SEHNR and CDR2 is FQNEAQ (reference sequence). There are 15 residues in the CDR3. CDR3 amino acids: CASSSVAGVVETQYF. CDR3 nucleotides: TGTGCCAGCAGCTCAGTAGCGGGAGTGGTAGAGACCCAGTACTTC.

V and J are TRBV9 and TRBJ1-5; the D gene is possibly TRBD1 (6 bases). Germline V gene sequence: CDR1 SGDLS, CDR2 YYNGEE. V was pared by 5 bases and J by 1 base, with 13 bases between. The CDR3 runs 15 residues. The CDR3 coding sequence is TGTGCCAGCAGTTACCGGACAGCAAGCAATCAGCCCCAGCATTTT. The encoded protein is CASSYRTASNQPQHF.

This clonotype was detected many times. This sequence joins TRBV2 and TRBJ1-5; D ambiguous. Germline lookup yields CDR1 SNHLY and CDR2 FYNNEI. There are 13 residues in the CDR3. Trimming pared 4 bases from V and 5 bases from J, leaving 9 bases between. The CDR3 loop is CASSGTGDQPQHF. CDR3 bases: TGTGCCAGCAGTGGGACCGGCGATCAGCCCCAGCATTTT. Based on the CDR3 plus reference TRBV2 and TRBJ1-5, the full variable domain is EPEVTQTPSHQVTQMGQEVILRCVPISNHLYFYWYRQILGQKVEFLVSFYNNEISEKSEIFDDQFSVERPDGSNFTLKIRSTKLEDSAMYFCASSGTGDQPQHFGDGTRLSIL.

This clonotype was detected many times. The rearrangement links TRBV12-5 to TRBJ2-2; the match to TRBD2 covers 9 bases. The CDR3 is made up of 16 amino acids. V trimming: 4 bases; J trimming: 4 bases; junction bases outside the gene matches: 7. Germline assignment: CDR1 LGHNT and CDR2 FRNRAP. CDR3 in amino acids: CASGSSAGGPTGELFF. The CDR3 bases are TGTGCTAGTGGTTCGTCAGCGGGAGGCCCCACCGGGGAGCTGTTTTTT.

J is TRBJ2-5 and V is TRBV5-5; TRBD1 aligns across 9 bases. The CDR3 is made up of 16 amino acids. Germline V gene lookup returns CDR1 SGHKS and CDR2 YYEKEE (reference sequence). The junction had 9 bases not matched to a gene; V was cut back by 4 bases and J by 2 bases. The CDR3 here is CASSEAGTGSQETQYF. DNA of the CDR3: TGTGCCAGCAGCGAAGCCGGGACAGGGAGTCAAGAGACCCAGTACTTC.